This T cell receptor beta chain was identified during a study of shared clonotypes between healthy human individuals. Whole-study results and caveats: Tissues were not sampled, only blood, and their repertoires likely differ.

The table came from immunoSEQ multiplex PCR; TCRdb's copy has only in-frame clones and leaves some out. The sample holds about half a million clones; approximately 71% are singletons and the top ten take 12%. With respect to this clone: What it recognizes is unknown.

The CDR3 is 19 residues long. Germline CDR1 is MNHEY and CDR2 is SMNVEV (reference sequence). The V gene lost 5 bases and the J gene lost 1 base, with 26 bases spanning the gap. Sequenced input: PBMCs. The clonotype was recovered from a woman in her 40s in good health. Some clones in this sample may be carry-over from other donors' samples. The gene calls are TRBV27 and TRBJ1-1, with a weak D call TRBD1 (6 bases). The CDR3 bases are TGTGCCAGCAGTCTCCGCCCGGTGGTTCTACAGGGAACGAACACTGAAGCTTTCTTT. It is translated as CASSLRPVVLQGTNTEAFF.